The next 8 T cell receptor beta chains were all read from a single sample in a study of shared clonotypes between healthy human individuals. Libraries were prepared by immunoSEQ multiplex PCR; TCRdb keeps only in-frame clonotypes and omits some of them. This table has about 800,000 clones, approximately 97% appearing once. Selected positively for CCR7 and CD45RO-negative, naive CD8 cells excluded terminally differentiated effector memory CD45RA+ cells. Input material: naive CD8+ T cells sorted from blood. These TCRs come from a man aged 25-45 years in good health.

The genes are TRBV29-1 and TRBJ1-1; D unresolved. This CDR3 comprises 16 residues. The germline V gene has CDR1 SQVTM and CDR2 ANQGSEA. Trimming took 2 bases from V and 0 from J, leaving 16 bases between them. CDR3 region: CSVESGTPFMNTEAFF. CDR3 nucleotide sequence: TGCAGCGTTGAATCCGGTACGCCTTTCATGAACACTGAAGCTTTCTTT. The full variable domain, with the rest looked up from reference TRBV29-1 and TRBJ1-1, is SAVISQKPSRDICQRGTSLTIQCQVDSQVTMMFWYRQQPGQSLTLIATANQGSEATYESGFVIDKFPISRPNLTFSTLTVSNMSPEDSSIYLCSVESGTPFMNTEAFFGQGTRLTVV.

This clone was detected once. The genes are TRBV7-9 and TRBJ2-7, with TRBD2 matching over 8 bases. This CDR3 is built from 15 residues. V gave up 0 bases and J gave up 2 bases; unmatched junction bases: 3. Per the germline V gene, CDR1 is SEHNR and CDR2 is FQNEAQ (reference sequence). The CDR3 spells CASSLAAGGPYEQYF. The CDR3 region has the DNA TGTGCCAGCAGCTTAGCGGCGGGAGGTCCCTACGAGCAGTACTTC.

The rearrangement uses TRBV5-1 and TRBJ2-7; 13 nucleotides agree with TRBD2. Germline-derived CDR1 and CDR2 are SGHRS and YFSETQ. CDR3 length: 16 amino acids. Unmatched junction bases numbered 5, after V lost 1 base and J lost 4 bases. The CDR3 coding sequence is TGCGCCAGCAGCTTGAGCCCGACTAGCGGGGGGTACGAGCAGTACTTC. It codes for CASSLSPTSGGYEQYF.

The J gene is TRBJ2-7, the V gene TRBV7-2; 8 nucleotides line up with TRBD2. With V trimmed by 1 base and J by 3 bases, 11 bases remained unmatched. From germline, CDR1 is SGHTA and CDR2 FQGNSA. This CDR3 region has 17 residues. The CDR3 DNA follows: TGTGCCAGCAGCTTAGGGCCACTAAGCGGGAGTCTCTACGAGCAGTACTTC. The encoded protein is CASSLGPLSGSLYEQYF.

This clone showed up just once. CDR3 sequence: CASSLGSPYEQYF. The CDR3 region has the DNA TGTGCCAGCAGCTTAGGTTCCCCCTACGAGCAGTACTTC. The chain combines TRBV5-4 with TRBJ2-7; the D is unclear. The CDR3 consists of 13 residues. Germline V CDR1 and CDR2: SGHNT, YYREEE (reference sequence). V lost 2 bases, J lost 2 bases, and 8 bases lay in between.

CDR3 residues: CASSVATQRSLQETQYF. CDR3 nucleotides: TGTGCCAGCAGCGTAGCTACCCAGCGGTCCCTCCAAGAGACCCAGTACTTC. V is TRBV9 and J is TRBJ2-5, with D possibly being TRBD2 (5 bases). Trimming took off 0 bases at V and 1 base at J, with 16 bases between the two ends. This CDR3 spans 17 amino acids. CDR1 is SGDLS, CDR2 YYNGEE, per germline.

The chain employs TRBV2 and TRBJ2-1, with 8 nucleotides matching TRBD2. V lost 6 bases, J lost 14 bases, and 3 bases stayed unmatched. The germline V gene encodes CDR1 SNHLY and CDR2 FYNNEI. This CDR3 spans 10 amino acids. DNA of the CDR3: TGTGCCAGCAGGGGACTAGTGGAGTTCTTC. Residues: CASRGLVEFF.

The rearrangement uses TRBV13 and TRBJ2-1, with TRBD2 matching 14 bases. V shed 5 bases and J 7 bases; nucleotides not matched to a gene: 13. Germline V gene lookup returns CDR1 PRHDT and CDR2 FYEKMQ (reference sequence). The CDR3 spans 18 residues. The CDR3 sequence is CASSHPGLAGVPGNEQFF. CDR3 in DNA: TGTGCCAGCAGCCACCCGGGACTAGCGGGAGTCCCTGGAAATGAGCAGTTCTTC.